The 12 T cell receptor beta chains in this list originate from one sample, sequenced in a study of shared clonotypes between healthy human individuals. The repertoire was sequenced with immunoSEQ multiplex PCR; TCRdb's copy has only in-frame clones and lacks some. This table holds about 2.4 million clones, approximately 94% found once. The sample was naive CD4+ T cells sorted from blood. Sample subset: CD45RA+ positively selected. All receptors come from a man aged 18-30 years in good health.

The V gene is TRBV2, the J gene TRBJ1-2, with D tentatively TRBD1 (5 bases). This CDR3 is built from 12 residues. V dropped 8 bases and J dropped 8 bases, with 15 bases sitting between them. Germline loops: CDR1 SNHLY, CDR2 FYNNEI. CDR3 nucleotide sequence: TGTGCCAGCGAGGCAGGGCAGAACGGCTACACCTTC. This sequence encodes CASEAGQNGYTF.

V gene TRBV19 combines with J gene TRBJ2-2; a weak D match, TRBD1 (6 bases). Germline lookup yields CDR1 LNHDA and CDR2 SQIVND (reference sequence). The CDR3 contains 14 residues. The germline V and J ends were trimmed by 6 bases and 2 bases, with 10 bases remaining between them. The CDR3 DNA sequence: TGTGCCAGTAGAGGGACAATTAACACCGGGGAGCTGTTTTTT. Its protein is CASRGTINTGELFF.

The chain has TRBV4-2 and TRBJ2-1, with 11 positions matching TRBD2. Germline trimming cut 4 bases from V and 2 bases from J; bases unmatched to any gene: 1. The CDR3 loop spans 15 amino acids. Germline V gene sequence: CDR1 LGHNA, CDR2 YNFKEQ. CDR3 residues: CASSRSGGAYNEQFF. CDR3 sequence (DNA): TGTGCCAGCAGCCGTAGCGGGGGGGCCTACAATGAGCAGTTCTTC.

This chain joins TRBV6-1 and TRBJ2-3; TRBD2 might be the D (5 bases). The V end lost 6 bases, the J end lost 2 bases, and 15 bases lay between the germline ends. Germline assignment: CDR1 MNHNS and CDR2 SASEGT. CDR3 length: 15 amino acids. CDR3 DNA sequence: TGTGCCAGCAGCGGAGTTTTTGGACTCACAGATACGCAGTATTTT. It codes for CASSGVFGLTDTQYF.

This clone was detected only a few times. V is TRBV9 and J is TRBJ2-7; TRBD2 matches at 9 bases. This CDR3 has 14 residues. The V gene's germline CDR1 is SGDLS and CDR2 YYNGEE. The V and J ends lost 4 bases and 6 bases, in that order; junction bases with no gene match: 8. CDR3 loop: CASSSDGLASEQYF. As DNA, the CDR3 is TGTGCCAGCAGCTCCGATGGACTAGCGAGCGAGCAGTACTTC.

V and J are TRBV19 and TRBJ1-4, with 10 bases aligning to TRBD1. Germline V gives CDR1 LNHDA, CDR2 SQIVND (reference sequence). The CDR3 runs 13 residues. The ends lost 8 bases at V and 4 bases at J; junction bases unmatched: 1. The CDR3 DNA sequence: TGTGCCAGTGGGGACAGGGGTAATGAAAAACTGTTTTTT. It specifies CASGDRGNEKLFF.

This chain uses TRBV6-6 with TRBJ1-5; no clear D. V lost 2 bases, J lost 3 bases, and 8 bases lay in between. CDR1 is MNHNY, CDR2 SVGAGI, per germline (reference sequence). The CDR3 contains 14 residues. The CDR3, as DNA: TGTGCCAGCAGTTACGGAGAGATCAATCAGCCCCAGCATTTT. It yields the protein CASSYGEINQPQHF.

The gene calls are TRBV5-4 and TRBJ1-2; 12 bases line up with TRBD1. Germline-derived CDR1 and CDR2 are SGHNT and YYREEE (reference sequence). The length of the CDR3 is 14 residues. The V segment lost 0 bases and the J segment 8 bases; nucleotides outside the gene matches: 2. The CDR3 spells CASSLGDRGLGYTF. CDR3 nucleotides: TGTGCCAGCAGCTTGGGGGACAGGGGGCTGGGCTACACCTTC.

Regarding this clone: At the DNA level, this CDR3 is encoded by other sequences in the same sample as well. The CDR3 loop is CASSLGYEQYF. For the CDR3, the DNA is TGTGCCAGCAGCTTAGGTTACGAGCAGTACTTC. V usage is TRBV5-5 and J usage is TRBJ2-7; no reliable D call. The CDR3 has 11 amino acids. CDR1 and CDR2 (germline): SGHKS, YYEKEE (reference sequence). V was clipped by 2 bases and J by 4 bases, with 4 bases between them.

The CDR3 DNA reads as TGTGCCAGCAGCTTCTTTGGGGGGCTAGCGGGGTTACAAGAGACCCAGTACTTC. Translated: CASSFFGGLAGLQETQYF. The rearrangement uses TRBV11-2 and TRBJ2-5; 9 bases map to TRBD2. The CDR3 covers 18 residues. Germline lookup yields CDR1 SGHAT and CDR2 FQNNGV. The junction had 13 bases not matched to a gene; V was cut back by 3 bases and J by 2 bases.

A word on this clone: Within the sample, other DNA sequences also encode this same CDR3. The gene calls are TRBV5-1 and TRBJ2-7, with D uncertain. This CDR3 has 14 residues. CDR1 is SGHRS and CDR2 is YFSETQ in the germline V gene. The ends were cut back, 2 bases at V and 2 bases at J, with 11 bases in the middle. In DNA form, the CDR3 reads TGCGCCAGCAGCTTAATGACCGGGCCCTACGAGCAGTACTTC. Encoded protein: CASSLMTGPYEQYF.

The V call is TRBV15, the J call TRBJ1-4; 7 nucleotides line up with TRBD1. From germline, CDR1 is LNHNV and CDR2 YYDKDF (reference sequence). The CDR3 is made up of 15 amino acids. V dropped 5 bases and J dropped 7; count of bases not matched to a gene: 10. The CDR3 DNA sequence: TGTGCCACCAGCTCCGAGACAGGGAGGGGTGAAAAACTGTTTTTT. Its translation is CATSSETGRGEKLFF.